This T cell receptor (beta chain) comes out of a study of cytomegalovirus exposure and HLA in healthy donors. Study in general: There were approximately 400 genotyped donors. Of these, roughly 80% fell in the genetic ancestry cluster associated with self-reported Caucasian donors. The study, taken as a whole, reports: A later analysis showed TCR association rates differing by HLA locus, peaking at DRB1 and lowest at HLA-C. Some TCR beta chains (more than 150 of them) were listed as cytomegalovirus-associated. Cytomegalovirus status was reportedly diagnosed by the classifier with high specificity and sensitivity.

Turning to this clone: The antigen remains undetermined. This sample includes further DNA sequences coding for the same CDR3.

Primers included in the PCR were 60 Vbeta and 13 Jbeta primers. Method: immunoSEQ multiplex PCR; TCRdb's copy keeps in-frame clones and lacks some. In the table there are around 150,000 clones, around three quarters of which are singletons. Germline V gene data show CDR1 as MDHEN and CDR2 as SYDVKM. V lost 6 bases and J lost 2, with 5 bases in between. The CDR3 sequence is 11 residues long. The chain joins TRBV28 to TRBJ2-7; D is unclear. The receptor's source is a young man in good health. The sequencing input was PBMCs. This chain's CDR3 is CASSSPYEQYF. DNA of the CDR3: TGTGCCAGCAGCTCTCCCTACGAGCAGTACTTC. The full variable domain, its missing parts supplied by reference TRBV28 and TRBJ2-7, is DVKVTQSSRYLVKRTGEKVFLECVQDMDHENMFWYRQDPGLGLRLIYFSYDVKMKEKGDIPEGYSVSREKKERFSLILESASTNQTSMYLCASSSPYEQYFGPGTRLTVT.